The 16 T cell receptor beta chains below come from one sample, sequenced in a study of a mutant IDH1 vaccine in newly diagnosed glioma. Time point indicated: baseline, week 1 (first vaccination visit). Regarding treatment: pre-vaccination baseline after standard-of-care therapy. Generated by immunoSEQ multiplex PCR, the TCRdb table keeps only in-frame clones and is missing some. Among some 15,000 clones listed, 85% to 90% were seen once. The input for sequencing was PBMCs, taken from a glioma patient treated with radiotherapy, temozolomide or both. Receptors were obtained from a woman between 40 and 55 years old with glioma. Some clones in this sample may be carry-over from other donors' samples.

The rearrangement uses TRBV4-1 and TRBJ2-7; D is undetermined. This CDR3 region has 13 residues. The ends were cut back, 1 base at V and 3 bases at J, with 7 bases in the middle. Germline V gene sequence: CDR1 MGHRA, CDR2 YSYEKL. CDR3 sequence: CASSQGHGYEQYF. CDR3 DNA sequence: TGCGCCAGCAGCCAAGGACACGGCTACGAGCAGTACTTC.

The J gene is TRBJ1-5, the V gene TRBV21-1. TRBV21-1 is given as a pseudogene. This CDR3 has 17 amino acids. CDR3: CASSKVSPGHSNQPQHF. The DNA for the CDR3 is TGTGCCAGCAGCAAAGTTTCTCCGGGGCATAGCAATCAGCCCCAGCATTTT.

This clone was seen only once. Here the CDR3 DNA reads TGTGCCACCAGCAGAGAACTAGCGGGCTCCTACGAGCAGTACTTC. This translates into CATSRELAGSYEQYF. This rearrangement joins TRBV15 to TRBJ2-7, with 9 positions matching TRBD2. J lost 0 bases, V lost 0 bases, and 0 bases had no gene match. The CDR3 is 15 residues long. The germline V gene has CDR1 LNHNV and CDR2 YYDKDF (reference sequence).

The rearrangement joins TRBV23-1 to TRBJ1-3; D might be TRBD1 (5 bases). TRBV23-1 is an ORF for which the function is uncertain. Trimming removed 7 bases at V and 3 bases at J, with 22 bases between. The CDR3 is made up of 17 amino acids. The CDR3 DNA sequence: TGCGCCAGCACCCGAAAATACAGAGGGACGGTTGGAAACACCATATATTTT. Protein product: CASTRKYRGTVGNTIYF.

V and J are TRBV19 and TRBJ1-1; D perhaps matches TRBD1 (6 bases). The CDR3 extends over 13 amino acids. Per germline, CDR1 LNHDA and CDR2 SQIVND (reference sequence). The V end lost 4 bases, the J end lost 0 bases, and 6 bases lay between the germline ends. The CDR3, as DNA: TGTGCCAGTAGTAGGACAGTGAACACTGAAGCTTTCTTT. The encoded protein is CASSRTVNTEAFF.

This clone was seen only once. For the CDR3, the DNA is TGTGCCAGCAGCCAAGATCTGTTAGCGCCTAGTGCAGATACGCAGTATTTT. Its translation is CASSQDLLAPSADTQYF. The chain employs TRBV4-2 and TRBJ2-3; TRBD2 might be the D (5 bases). The CDR3 contains 17 residues. CDR1 is LGHNA, CDR2 YNFKEQ, per germline. Between the trimmed V and J ends, which lost 0 bases and 4 bases, there was a span of 17 bases.

V and J are TRBV6-6 and TRBJ1-1; unclear D gene. V was pared by 5 bases and J by 8 bases, with 18 bases between. Germline CDR1 is MNHNY and CDR2 is SVGAGI (reference sequence). The CDR3 runs to 14 residues. The CDR3 reads CASSNWVGAREAFF. CDR3 nucleotide sequence: TGTGCCAGCAGTAACTGGGTGGGCGCGCGAGAAGCTTTCTTT.

This clone was observed a handful of times. The rearrangement links TRBV5-6 to TRBJ1-6, with TRBD1 matching over 9 bases. The junction had 6 bases not matched to a gene; V was cut back by 0 bases and J by 8 bases. Germline assignment: CDR1 SGHDT and CDR2 YYEEEE. The CDR3 runs to 16 residues. In nucleotides, the CDR3 is TGTGCCAGCAGCTTGGACAGGGGGCAGGGGCATTCACCCCTCCACTTT. Its translation: CASSLDRGQGHSPLHF.

The rearrangement uses TRBV9 and TRBJ2-2; no clear D. The CDR3 contains 13 residues. Germline V lookup: CDR1 SGDLS, CDR2 YYNGEE. The V end was cut by 0 bases, the J end by 6 bases, with 6 bases between. The CDR3: CASSVGTAGELFF. CDR3 coding DNA: TGTGCCAGCAGCGTAGGGACGGCCGGGGAGCTGTTTTTT.

With respect to this clone: The junction differs from germline at one of its ends, possibly a read error. This chain joins TRBV7-2 and TRBJ1-3; 9 bases line up with TRBD1. The CDR3 sequence is 14 residues long. Per germline, CDR1 SGHTA and CDR2 FQGNSA. The CDR3 DNA follows: TGTGCCAGCACCTTACAGGGGGCTTCGGACACCATATATTTT. Its translation: CASTLQGASDTIYF.

The V call is TRBV27, the J call TRBJ1-4; D is perhaps TRBD1 (5 bases). Trimming pared 2 bases from V and 4 bases from J, leaving 8 bases between. CDR1 and CDR2 from the germline V gene are MNHEY and SMNVEV (reference sequence). This CDR3 is 14 amino acids long. The CDR3 region is CASSLRQSNEKLFF. The CDR3 region has the DNA TGTGCCAGCAGTTTAAGACAGAGTAATGAAAAACTGTTTTTT.

This chain links TRBV23-1 with TRBJ2-2, with 10 bases identical to TRBD2. TRBV23-1 is identified as an open reading frame with a role that is uncertain. CDR3 length: 17 amino acids. J gave up 3 bases and V 3 bases, and 7 bases lay outside the gene matches. DNA of the CDR3: TGCGCCAGCAGTCAGTTGAGCGGGAGGGTGGACACCGGGGAGCTGTTTTTT. This sequence encodes CASSQLSGRVDTGELFF.

This clone was recorded a few times. The V gene is TRBV2, the J gene TRBJ1-5; TRBD1 agrees at 9 bases. Trimming took 7 bases from V and 2 from J; bases not matched to a gene: 6. Germline values: CDR1 SNHLY, CDR2 FYNNEI. The CDR3 covers 15 residues. CDR3 DNA: TGTGCCAGCAAGGGACAGGGTATGGGCAATCAGCCCCAGCATTTT. Its protein is CASKGQGMGNQPQHF.

The chain links TRBV19 to TRBJ2-6; 8 bases are shared with TRBD1. Germline V lookup: CDR1 LNHDA, CDR2 SQIVND (reference sequence). The CDR3 covers 16 residues. The V and J ends lost 9 bases and 1 base, in that order; junction bases with no gene match: 8. The CDR3 DNA reads TGTGCCAGCTCTCCGGGACAGGCTTCTGGGGCCAACGTCCTGACTTTC. It codes for CASSPGQASGANVLTF.

CDR3 sequence (DNA): TGTGCCAGCAGCTTATCTACGGGCGACTCCTACGAGCAGTACTTC. This sequence encodes CASSLSTGDSYEQYF. The V gene is TRBV11-2, the J gene TRBJ2-7; D not certain. The CDR3 totals 15 residues. Trimming stripped 2 bases from V and 0 bases from J, with 11 bases between. Looked up from germline, CDR1 is SGHAT and CDR2 is FQNNGV.

The chain combines TRBV27 with TRBJ2-7; D perhaps matches TRBD1 (5 bases). Trimming removed 6 bases from V and 3 bases from J, with 12 bases in between. Germline assignment: CDR1 MNHEY and CDR2 SMNVEV (reference sequence). The CDR3 loop spans 13 amino acids. CDR3 DNA: TGTGCCAGCAGACGGGCTCAGGGCTACGAGCAGTACTTC. Protein: CASRRAQGYEQYF.